These 23 T cell receptor beta chains originate from one sample sequenced in a study of blood T cell repertoires in COVID-19. Sequencing was performed with immunoSEQ multiplex PCR; in TCRdb, only in-frame clones are kept and a portion is missing. The sample consists of some 150,000 clones, more than 80% of them appearing once. Sample: PBMCs or T cells enriched from blood (not recorded which). These receptor sequences come from a woman between 18 and 30 years old who had been exposed to COVID-19.

The chain combines TRBV7-2 with TRBJ2-7; no clear D gene. Germline loops: CDR1 SGHTA, CDR2 FQGNSA. Trimming pared 4 bases from V and 6 bases from J, leaving 13 bases between. CDR3 length: 13 residues. The CDR3 DNA reads as TGTGCCAGCAGCTCCGTCGGCGGCCGCGAGCAGTACTTC. It specifies CASSSVGGREQYF.

The gene calls are TRBV11-3 and TRBJ2-3; D is possibly TRBD2 (5 bases). Deletions cut 0 bases from V and 0 bases from J, with 13 bases between. CDR1 is SGHNT and CDR2 is YENEEA in the germline V gene. The length of the CDR3 is 17 residues. The CDR3 loop is CASSLDWRLLSTDTQYF. The CDR3 DNA reads as TGTGCCAGCAGCTTAGATTGGAGGTTATTGAGCACAGATACGCAGTATTTT.

The rearrangement joins TRBV7-2 to TRBJ1-6, with 7 bases matching TRBD1. This CDR3 region has 16 residues. V gave up 4 bases and J gave up 9 bases; unmatched junction bases: 12. Germline-derived CDR1 and CDR2 are SGHTA and FQGNSA. The CDR3 DNA follows: TGTGCCAGCAGCTCCGACGCGACAGGGCGCTTTTCACCCCTCCACTTT. The encoded protein is CASSSDATGRFSPLHF.

The chain employs TRBV28 and TRBJ2-5; 10 bases are a match to TRBD2. Per germline, CDR1 MDHEN and CDR2 SYDVKM. The length of the CDR3 is 15 residues. Trimming cost V 5 bases and J 2 bases; bases outside gene matches: 5. The CDR3 nucleotides are TGTGCCAGCAGTACCGCGACTAGCGGGCAAGAGACCCAGTACTTC. It yields the protein CASSTATSGQETQYF.

The chain has TRBV5-8 and TRBJ1-4; TRBD1 matches 8 bases. V was clipped by 2 bases and J by 8 bases; unmatched bases: 5. CDR3 length: 14 residues. The germline gives CDR1 SGHTS, CDR2 YDEGEE. The DNA of the CDR3 is TGTGCCAGCAGCTTCAGGGGGCTGCCCGAAAAACTGTTTTTT. It yields the protein CASSFRGLPEKLFF. The whole variable domain, remainder taken from reference TRBV5-8 and TRBJ1-4, is EAGVTQSPTHLIKTRGQQATLRCSPISGHTSVYWYQQALGLGLQFLLWYDEGEERNRGNFPPRFSGRQFPNYSSELNVNALELEDSALYLCASSFRGLPEKLFFGSGTQLSVL.

The chain recombines TRBV18 with TRBJ1-4, with D tentatively TRBD1 (5 bases). The CDR3 has 15 residues. The germline V and J ends were trimmed by 5 bases and 3 bases, with 13 bases remaining between them. Germline-derived CDR1 and CDR2 are KGHSH and LQKENI. The CDR3, as DNA: TGTGCCAGCTCAACCCGACAGCACTCTAATGAAAAACTGTTTTTT. Translation: CASSTRQHSNEKLFF.

The J gene is TRBJ1-4, the V gene TRBV6-6; D not certain. V was trimmed by 6 bases and J by 0 bases, leaving 8 bases between them. Germline V gene lookup returns CDR1 MNHNY and CDR2 SVGAGI (reference sequence). This CDR3 has 14 residues. This CDR3 is CASRGAATNEKLFF. In nucleotides, the CDR3 is TGTGCCAGCAGGGGAGCAGCAACTAATGAAAAACTGTTTTTT.

CDR3 protein: CASSPQLTGDTYEQYF. The CDR3 region has the DNA TGTGCCAGCAGCCCTCAATTGACAGGAGATACCTACGAGCAGTACTTC. The V and J genes are TRBV11-2 and TRBJ2-7; perhaps TRBD1 as D (6 bases). In germline, CDR1 is SGHAT, CDR2 FQNNGV. Trimming took off 5 bases at V and 2 bases at J, with 19 bases between the two ends. This CDR3 contains 16 residues.

The chain employs TRBV28 and TRBJ1-4; no definite D call. The CDR3 has 12 amino acids. CDR1 MDHEN and CDR2 SYDVKM come from the germline V gene. The germline V and J ends were trimmed by 6 bases and 8 bases, with 10 bases remaining between them. The DNA for the CDR3 is TGTGCCAGCAGAGCAGGAGGGGAAAAACTGTTTTTT. Translating gives CASRAGGEKLFF.

This chain uses TRBV19 with TRBJ2-1, with 12 positions matching TRBD2. V lost 5 bases to trimming and J lost 0 bases; unmatched junction nucleotides: 11. Germline CDR1 LNHDA, CDR2 SQIVND (reference sequence). CDR3 length: 19 residues. The CDR3 DNA follows: TGTGCCAGTAGTCTAGGGAGTCTAGCGGGAGGGAGCTCCTACAATGAGCAGTTCTTC. This gives the protein CASSLGSLAGGSSYNEQFF.

The chain combines TRBV27 with TRBJ1-1; 7 bases line up with TRBD1. CDR1 is MNHEY, CDR2 SMNVEV, per germline (reference sequence). CDR3 length: 13 amino acids. J lost 9 bases, V lost 2 bases, and 6 bases had no gene match. The CDR3 here is CASSLPGQPKAFF. The CDR3 coding sequence is TGTGCCAGCAGTTTACCGGGACAGCCTAAAGCTTTCTTT.

The chain has TRBV7-3 and TRBJ2-1; 7 bases are a match to TRBD2. Germline trimming cut 5 bases from V and 1 base from J; bases unmatched to any gene: 11. Germline CDR1 reads SGHTA; CDR2 reads FQGTGA. The CDR3 contains 17 residues. In DNA, the CDR3 is TGTGCCAGCAGCCCATCTATGGCGGGAGTATCCTACAATGAGCAGTTCTTC. Residues: CASSPSMAGVSYNEQFF.

In this sample, this clone turned up a few times. The chain employs TRBV7-2 and TRBJ2-3; D remains ambiguous. Trimming left V 5 bases short and J 1 base short, with 13 bases between. Germline V gene sequence: CDR1 SGHTA, CDR2 FQGNSA. The length of the CDR3 is 15 residues. CDR3 DNA: TGTGCCAGCAGCCAGGAAGGAATTCGCACAGATACGCAGTATTTT. Protein: CASSQEGIRTDTQYF.

The chain couples TRBV5-6 to TRBJ1-2; tentatively, D is TRBD1 (5 bases). Germline V lookup: CDR1 SGHDT, CDR2 YYEEEE. The CDR3 runs 14 residues. The V and J ends lost 3 bases and 2 bases respectively, with 11 bases between them. Written as DNA, the CDR3 is TGTGCCAGCAGCTCCCTGGGGCGAAACTATGGCTACACCTTC. Its protein product is CASSSLGRNYGYTF.

This clone was detected once. The chain recombines TRBV6-1 with TRBJ2-7; 10 nucleotides line up with TRBD1. CDR1 is MNHNS, CDR2 SASEGT, per germline. This CDR3 is 15 amino acids long. The J segment lost 4 bases and the V segment lost 2 bases, leaving 5 bases of the junction unmatched. This CDR3 reads CASSELGTGVYEQYF. For the CDR3, the DNA is TGTGCCAGCAGTGAACTTGGGACAGGGGTGTACGAGCAGTACTTC.

The chain recombines TRBV2 with TRBJ1-1, with a possible D match to TRBD1 (6 bases). This CDR3 is 12 amino acids long. The germline V and J ends were trimmed by 7 bases and 2 bases, with 8 bases remaining between them. Germline CDR1 SNHLY, CDR2 FYNNEI. The CDR3: CASNRVNTEAFF. Written as DNA, the CDR3 is TGTGCCAGCAACAGGGTAAACACTGAAGCTTTCTTT. Supplemented by reference TRBV2 and TRBJ1-1, the full variable domain reads EPEVTQTPSHQVTQMGQEVILRCVPISNHLYFYWYRQILGQKVEFLVSFYNNEISEKSEIFDDQFSVERPDGSNFTLKIRSTKLEDSAMYFCASNRVNTEAFFGQGTRLTVV.

CDR3 nucleotide sequence: TGTGCCAGCAGTTACTCGAGGACAGCTCCTTATGGCTACACCTTC. Amino acid sequence: CASSYSRTAPYGYTF. This sequence joins TRBV6-5 and TRBJ1-2, with D possibly being TRBD1 (6 bases). The CDR3 extends over 15 amino acids. CDR1 is MNHEY and CDR2 is SVGAGI in the germline V gene. V gave up 0 bases and J gave up 5 bases, with 13 bases separating them.

The rearrangement links TRBV7-6 to TRBJ2-7; D not certain. Trimming shortened V by 1 base and J by 2 bases, and 9 bases separated the two germline ends. The CDR3 spans 14 residues. Germline V gene data show CDR1 as SGHVS and CDR2 as FNYEAQ. CDR3: CASSLGASPYEQYF. The CDR3 DNA reads as TGTGCCAGCAGCTTAGGGGCCTCCCCCTACGAGCAGTACTTC.

The chain couples TRBV14 to TRBJ1-1; 7 positions match TRBD1. Germline trimming cut 2 bases from V and 2 bases from J; bases unmatched to any gene: 8. Germline V lookup: CDR1 SGHDN, CDR2 FVKESK. The CDR3 loop spans 16 amino acids. The CDR3 loop reads CASSQWLSGGNTEAFF. The CDR3 bases are TGTGCCAGCAGCCAATGGTTATCAGGGGGAAACACTGAAGCTTTCTTT. The variable domain in full, with the rest retrieved from reference TRBV14 and TRBJ1-1, is EAGVTQFPSHSVIEKGQTVTLRCDPISGHDNLYWYRRVMGKEIKFLLHFVKESKQDESGMPNNRFLAERTGGTYSTLKVQPAELEDSGVYFCASSQWLSGGNTEAFFGQGTRLTVV.

The chain joins TRBV29-1 to TRBJ1-5; D remains unclear. CDR3 length: 12 residues. From germline, CDR1 is SQVTM and CDR2 ANQGSEA. V was cut by 6 bases and J by 1 base, with 7 bases left in between. The CDR3 region is CSVGGSNQPQHF. The CDR3 DNA follows: TGCAGCGTGGGAGGGAGCAATCAGCCCCAGCATTTT.

The V call is TRBV28, the J call TRBJ1-5, with 12 bases lining up with TRBD1. This CDR3 is 15 amino acids long. Unmatched junction bases numbered 4, after V lost 6 bases and J lost 4 bases. Germline loops: CDR1 MDHEN, CDR2 SYDVKM. For the CDR3, the DNA is TGTGCCAGCAGATTGGGACAGGGGGCAAATCAGCCCCAGCATTTT. Its protein is CASRLGQGANQPQHF. Full variable domain (missing parts from reference TRBV28 and TRBJ1-5): DVKVTQSSRYLVKRTGEKVFLECVQDMDHENMFWYRQDPGLGLRLIYFSYDVKMKEKGDIPEGYSVSREKKERFSLILESASTNQTSMYLCASRLGQGANQPQHFGDGTRLSIL.

The rearrangement joins TRBV28 to TRBJ1-2; D is unresolved. Trimming pared 7 bases from V and 5 bases from J, leaving 8 bases between. Germline values: CDR1 MDHEN, CDR2 SYDVKM. The CDR3 has 11 amino acids. The CDR3 here is CASTSHYGYTF. The CDR3 DNA is TGTGCCAGCACCTCACATTATGGCTACACCTTC.

The chain joins TRBV9 to TRBJ2-2; 8 bases are a match to TRBD2. V lost 0 bases to trimming and J lost 4 bases; unmatched junction nucleotides: 2. Germline V gives CDR1 SGDLS, CDR2 YYNGEE. CDR3 length: 15 residues. The CDR3 nucleotides are TGTGCCAGCAGCGTAGCGGGAGGGCCCACCGGGGAGCTGTTTTTT. Translated, it gives CASSVAGGPTGELFF.